This is a list of T cell receptor beta chains from one sample in a study of blood T cell repertoires in COVID-19. Sequencing used immunoSEQ multiplex PCR; TCRdb keeps in-frame clones, though not all of them. The sample lists roughly 250,000 clones; about 80% were seen once. Sequenced material: peripheral blood. The receptors derive from a woman over 75 with active or convalescent COVID-19. CDR3s include the opening cysteine and the closing phenylalanine or tryptophan. D genes are given only for firm matches. Expanded clones are given a class, and other clones once, few, many or no size at all.

NA | TRBJ1-2 | TRBV2 | NA | TGTGCCAGCAAGGCCCAAACAGGGAATGGCTACACCTTC | CASKAQTGNGYTF
NA | TRBJ2-3 | TRBV27 | NA | TGTGCCAGCAGTTTTTATTCTACAGATACGCAGTATTTT | CASSFYSTDTQYF
TRBD1 | TRBJ2-3 | TRBV3-1/TRBV3-2 | NA | TGTGCCAGCAGCCGTAGGACAGGGGACACAGATACGCAGTATTTT | CASSRRTGDTDTQYF
NA | TRBJ2-1 | TRBV7-2 | NA | TGTGCCAGCAGCTTAGGTCAGGGAACCTACAATGAGCAGTTCTTC | CASSLGQGTYNEQFF
NA | TRBJ2-1 | TRBV27 | NA | TGTGCCAGCAGTCCCCTGGCGGTAGCGGTTTACAATGAGCAGTTCTTC | CASSPLAVAVYNEQFF
NA | TRBJ2-5 | TRBV5-1 | NA | TGCGCCAGCAGCTTGGAAGGTCCAGGGGAGACCCAGTACTTC | CASSLEGPGETQYF
NA | TRBJ1-1 | TRBV6-5 | NA | TGTGCCAGCAGTCCGAACGGGGGTTTCACTGAAGCTTTCTTT | CASSPNGGFTEAFF
NA | TRBJ1-6 | TRBV2 | NA | TGTGCCAGCAGAGTCGGTGAGCTTAATTCACCCCTCCACTTT | CASRVGELNSPLHF
NA | TRBJ2-3 | TRBV5-1 | NA | TGCGCCAGCAAGGAGGGGGCGCGGATCACAGATACGCAGTATTTT | CASKEGARITDTQYF
TRBD2 | TRBJ2-7 | TRBV27 | NA | TGTGCCAGCAGTTTATCGTCCCCTAGGAGGGCGGGAGGGCTTGAGCAGTACTTC | CASSLSSPRRAGGLEQYF
NA | TRBJ1-1 | TRBV18 | NA | TGTGCCAGCTCACCCATGGGGGGGAACACTGAAGCTTTCTTT | CASSPMGGNTEAFF
TRBD1 | TRBJ2-5 | TRBV28 | NA | TGTGCCAGCAGCACTCGGACAGGGGAGGAGACCCAGTACTTC | CASSTRTGEETQYF
TRBD1 | TRBJ1-2 | TRBV7-9 | NA | TGTGCCAGCAGCCCCGGACAGGGGTATGGCTACACCTTC | CASSPGQGYGYTF
TRBD1 | TRBJ2-1 | TRBV7-9 | NA | TGTGCCAGCAGCATCGGGACAGCTTACAATGAGCAGTTCTTC | CASSIGTAYNEQFF
TRBD2 | TRBJ2-3 | TRBV7-8 | NA | TGTGCCAGCGGTTTCCCGGGACTAGCGACCGATACGCAGTATTTT | CASGFPGLATDTQYF
NA | TRBJ2-2 | TRBV7-9 | NA | TGTGCCAGCAGCGCAATGTCAGGGGTTTCCGGGGAGCTGTTTTTT | CASSAMSGVSGELFF
NA | TRBJ1-3 | TRBV28 | NA | TGTGCCAGCAGTTCCCCATCCGCTAACTCTGGAAACACCATATATTTT | CASSSPSANSGNTIYF
TRBD2 | TRBJ2-1 | TRBV11-3 | NA | TGTGCCAGCAGTCGGACTAGCGGAAGCTCCTACAATGAGCAGTTCTTC | CASSRTSGSSYNEQFF
TRBD2 | TRBJ2-5 | TRBV7-9 | NA | TGTGCCAGCAGTCCACTAGCGGGAGTGGGAGAGACCCAGTACTTC | CASSPLAGVGETQYF
NA | TRBJ2-5 | TRBV7-8 | NA | TGTGCCAGCAGCTTAGCGAGACGGGGGGCCCAAGAGACCCAGTACTTC | CASSLARRGAQETQYF
NA | TRBJ1-6 | TRBV28 | once | TGTGCCAGCAGTCGGACAGTTAATTCACCCCTCCACTTT | CASSRTVNSPLHF
NA | TRBJ2-5 | TRBV10-3 | once | TGTGCCATCAGTGAGGGCATTCAAGAGACCCAGTACTTC | CAISEGIQETQYF
TRBD2 | TRBJ2-5 | TRBV6-4 | NA | TGTGCCAGCAGTGTAACGGGACTAGTGTCAGAGACCCAGTACTTC | CASSVTGLVSETQYF
TRBD2 | TRBJ2-7 | TRBV5-6 | once | TGTGCCAGCAGCTTCAGCGGGGACTACGAGCAGTACTTC | CASSFSGDYEQYF
NA | TRBJ2-1 | TRBV18 | NA | TGTGCCAGCTCATCGCGACAGGGAGGCAATGAGCAGTTCTTC | CASSSRQGGNEQFF
TRBD1 | TRBJ2-2 | TRBV9 | NA | TGTGCCAGTACTCCGGGACAGCGGACCGGGGAGCTGTTTTTT | CASTPGQRTGELFF
TRBD2 | TRBJ2-7 | TRBV7-9 | NA | TGTGCCAGCAGCTTATGGTCTGCGGGAGACTCCTACGAGCAGTACTTC | CASSLWSAGDSYEQYF
NA | TRBJ1-3 | TRBV4-1 | NA | TGCGCCAGCAGCCAACCCGGGGGGCCCGCTTCTGGAAACACCATATATTTT | CASSQPGGPASGNTIYF
NA | TRBJ1-2 | TRBV9 | few | TGTGCCAGCAGCGTAGAACGAGGCTATCACGGCTACACCTTC | CASSVERGYHGYTF
NA | TRBJ2-3 | TRBV18 | NA | TGTGCCAGCTCTCCTTTCACTAGCACAGATACGCAGTATTTT | CASSPFTSTDTQYF
NA | TRBJ1-4 | TRBV30 | NA | TGTGCCTGGAGAGCCGCCCGGGACACGGGGGAAAAACTGTTTTTT | CAWRAARDTGEKLFF
NA | TRBJ2-7 | TRBV27 | NA | TGTGCCAGCAGTTTATCGGTGGGAGAAGACGAGCAGTACTTC | CASSLSVGEDEQYF
NA | TRBJ2-5 | TRBV19 | NA | TGTGCCAGTAGCCCTGGGGGACACGGGGTTAGGGGGACCAAAGTCCACTTC | CASSPGGHGVRGTKVHF
NA | TRBJ2-1 | TRBV18 | NA | TGTGCCAGCTCACCACAGCTCGCCGAGAATGAGCAGTTCTTC | CASSPQLAENEQFF
NA | TRBJ2-3 | TRBV19 | NA | TGTGCCAGTAGTGCGCCGGGACTGACGACTAGGGATACGCAGTATTTT | CASSAPGLTTRDTQYF
NA | TRBJ2-5 | TRBV14 | NA | TGTGCCAGCAGCCAAGGAGGGGCAGGGGAAGAGACCCAGTACTTC | CASSQGGAGEETQYF
TRBD1 | TRBJ2-5 | TRBV30 | once | TGTGCCTGGAGTGTAGGCAGGGGGCTTGAGACCCAGTACTTC | CAWSVGRGLETQYF
NA | TRBJ2-7 | TRBV19 | NA | TGTGCCAGTAGTATCTCCCCAACGGGCGGGTACCCCTACAACGAGCAGTACTTC | CASSISPTGGYPYNEQYF
NA | TRBJ2-1 | TRBV9 | NA | TGTGCCAGCAGCGTAGACTTCCTTCCCTACAATGAGCAGTTCTTC | CASSVDFLPYNEQFF
TRBD2 | TRBJ2-7 | TRBV7-8 | NA | TGTGCCAGCAGCTTCGGGGAGGCTAGCGGACCTCCGCAGTACTTC | CASSFGEASGPPQYF
NA | TRBJ1-2 | TRBV6-5 | NA | TGTGCCAGCAGTTACTCGTTCGGGGGGAGTAGCGGCTACACCTTC | CASSYSFGGSSGYTF